The clone carrying this T cell receptor beta chain was observed a handful of times. Its cognate antigen is unknown. This sample was taken from a study of vaccination and CD4 T cells after COVID-19. Treatment: approximately nine-day PBMC culture with coronavirus spike peptide pools or control peptides (ViraFEST assay). Oncomine TCR Beta short-read sequencing was applied to DNA from cultured CD4+ T cells. TCRdb passed the PCR reads through MiXCR, listing each CDR3 protein once. The top ten hold approximately 18% of the sample, which has approximately 14,000 distinct CDR3 sequences, 55% to 85% seen once. Germline lookup yields CDR1 SEHNR and CDR2 FQNEAQ (reference sequence). The CDR3 sequence is 14 residues long. Trimming cost V 4 bases and J 4 bases, with 12 bases left between them.

The chain links TRBV7-9 to TRBJ2-3; either TRBD1 or TRBD2 may fit D (5 bases each). Sequencing was carried out using CD4+ T cells from blood, cultured in vitro. This receptor was taken from a human donor who had recovered from COVID-19. CDR3 nucleotides: TGTGCCAGCAGCTCGGGGCGGCGCGCAGATACGCAGTATTTT. It yields the protein CASSSGRRADTQYF.